This paragraph covers one TCR beta chain sequence. Per the original methods: Amplification with reference gene primers provided the estimates of nucleated cell counts. Profiling relied on immunoSEQ multiplex PCR, and the TCRdb table lists in-frame clones only, not all of them. V and J calls plus clone size are reproduced from that table; the DNA served to infer D and trimming. In the table there are some 160,000 clones, approximately 80% of which are singletons. The sample belongs to a study of blood T cell repertoires in COVID-19. Study information: Spain, Italy and the United States supplied samples that represented acute and convalescent COVID-19. T cells, B-cell-depleted T cells, or PBMCs provided the cDNA or gDNA that served as material.

V dropped 5 bases and J dropped 5; count of bases not matched to a gene: 4. Germline V gene sequence: CDR1 SEHNR, CDR2 FQNEAQ (reference sequence). This CDR3 comprises 14 residues. Material: peripheral blood. The clonotype was recovered from a woman older than 75 with acute or convalescent COVID-19. The rearrangement links TRBV7-9 to TRBJ2-3, with 10 nucleotides matching TRBD2. CDR3 in amino acids: CASSLSGGIDTQYF. In DNA form, the CDR3 reads TGTGCCAGCAGCCTTAGCGGGGGGATAGATACGCAGTATTTT.